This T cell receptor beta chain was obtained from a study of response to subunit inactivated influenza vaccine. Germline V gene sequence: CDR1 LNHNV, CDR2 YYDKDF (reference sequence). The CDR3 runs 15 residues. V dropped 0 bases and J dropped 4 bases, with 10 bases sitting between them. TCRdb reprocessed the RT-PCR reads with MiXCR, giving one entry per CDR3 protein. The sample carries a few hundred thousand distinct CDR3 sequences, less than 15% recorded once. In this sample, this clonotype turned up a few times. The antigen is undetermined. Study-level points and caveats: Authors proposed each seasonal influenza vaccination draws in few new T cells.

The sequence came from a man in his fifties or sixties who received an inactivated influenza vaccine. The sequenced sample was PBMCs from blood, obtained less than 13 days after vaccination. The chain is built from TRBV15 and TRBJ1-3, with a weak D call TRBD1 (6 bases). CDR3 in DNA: TGTGCCACCAGCAGAGATCGGGGGCGCGGAAACACCATATATTTT. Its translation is CATSRDRGRGNTIYF.